Listed here are 4 T cell receptor beta chains from one sample, sequenced in a study of T cells after yellow fever vaccination. MiXCR, run by TCRdb on the 5' RACE reads, gives a single entry per CDR3 protein. This sample yields 300,000 to 400,000 distinct CDR3 sequences, of which roughly 10% are seen a single time; about 3.5% belongs to the top ten. Specimen: CD4+ T cells sorted from PBMCs, collected 45 days after the yellow fever booster vaccination. The receptors here all came from a man younger than 30 who received the YFV17D yellow fever vaccine.

This clonotype was seen only a few times. Here the CDR3 reads CASSLGSSRDTQYF. The CDR3 nucleotides are TGTGCCAGCAGTTTAGGTTCTAGCAGGGATACGCAGTATTTT. V is TRBV12-3 or TRBV12-4 and J is TRBJ2-3, with D maybe TRBD2 (5 bases). The CDR3 has 14 amino acids. Trimming removed 1 base from V and 6 bases from J, with 11 bases in between.

The V and J genes are TRBV7-9 and TRBJ1-1, with TRBD1 matching over 9 bases. V shed 4 bases, J shed 4 bases, and the junction held 16 bases outside the gene matches. The CDR3 is 18 residues long. CDR1 is SEHNR and CDR2 is FQNEAQ in the germline V gene (reference sequence). The CDR3 loop is CASSSHKMWDRDLTEAFF. The DNA of the CDR3 is TGTGCCAGCAGCTCCCATAAGATGTGGGACAGGGATCTCACTGAAGCTTTCTTT.

This clonotype has more than one count but fewer than ten. The chain recombines TRBV18 with TRBJ1-1; tentatively, D is TRBD1 (5 bases). The V end lost 3 bases, the J end lost 7 bases, and 9 bases lay between the germline ends. The V gene's germline CDR1 is KGHSH and CDR2 LQKENI. CDR3 length: 12 residues. The CDR3 DNA reads as TGTGCCAGCTCACCTGGCCAGGGTGAAGCTTTCTTT. Translating it yields CASSPGQGEAFF.

This clonotype was counted many times. This CDR3 reads CASSINRIYEQYF. In DNA form, the CDR3 reads TGTGCCAGTAGTATCAACAGGATTTACGAGCAGTACTTC. The J gene is TRBJ2-7, the V gene TRBV19, with a tentative D call TRBD1 (5 bases). There are 13 residues in the CDR3. From germline, CDR1 is LNHDA and CDR2 SQIVND (reference sequence). V was cut by 3 bases and J by 4 bases, with 10 bases left in between. The full variable domain, rest sourced from reference TRBV19 and TRBJ2-7, is DGGITQSPKYLFRKEGQNVTLSCEQNLNHDAMYWYRQDPGQGLRLIYYSQIVNDFQKGDIAEGYSVSREKKESFPLTVTSAQKNPTAFYLCASSINRIYEQYFGPGTRLTVT.